This TCR beta chain was captured in a study of blood T cells in healthy people across ages. Trimming pared 4 bases from V and 13 bases from J, leaving 18 bases between. This CDR3 is built from 13 residues. In germline, CDR1 is SGDLS, CDR2 YYNGEE. Then a second PCR, running about 6 to 11 cycles, was carried out with a sample-barcoded 5' primer and a J-beta primer mix. TCRdb analysed the 5' RACE reads with MiXCR anew, one entry per CDR3 protein. The repertoire holds over a million distinct CDR3 sequences, with 45% as singletons. The sequence was collected from an older woman in good health. The rearrangement uses TRBV9 and TRBJ2-4; D is tentatively TRBD1 or TRBD2 (5 bases each). Sequencing was performed on blood. The CDR3 is CASSSEPGWEQYF. CDR3 bases: TGTGCCAGCAGCTCTGAACCAGGGTGGGAGCAGTACTTC.